This TCR beta chain was obtained from a study of T-cell reconstitution after alpha-beta-depleted transplantation in children. General study findings and limits: High day-60 TCRbeta diversity in some patients came from surviving recipient T cells and thymic progenitors. There were reportedly several hundred expanded graft clones from which alpha-beta T cells came about two months after transplant. Newly produced T cells mostly accounted for T-cell counts and diversity one year post-transplant.

This sample's TCRbeta library carried unique molecular identifier barcodes. Via MiXCR, TCRdb re-called the PCR reads, giving one row per CDR3 protein. The table lists approximately 1,000,000 distinct CDR3 sequences, around 30% of them singletons. The CDR3 consists of 14 residues. Germline CDR1 is SGHRS and CDR2 is YFSETQ. The V and J ends lost 5 bases and 1 base, in that order; junction bases with no gene match: 3. Concerning this clonotype: Its matching antigen is unknown.

The clonotype originates from a boy in the first two years of life who had a stem cell transplant for SCID, so the T cells may come from the graft donor. Sequencing used PBMCs, mostly from graft donor cells, obtained 360 days after TCRalphabeta/CD19-depleted stem cell transplant. The chain recombines TRBV5-1 with TRBJ2-3, with 8 nucleotides matching TRBD1. This CDR3 reads CASSKTGGTDTQYF. The CDR3, as DNA: TGCGCCAGCAGTAAGACAGGGGGCACAGATACGCAGTATTTT.